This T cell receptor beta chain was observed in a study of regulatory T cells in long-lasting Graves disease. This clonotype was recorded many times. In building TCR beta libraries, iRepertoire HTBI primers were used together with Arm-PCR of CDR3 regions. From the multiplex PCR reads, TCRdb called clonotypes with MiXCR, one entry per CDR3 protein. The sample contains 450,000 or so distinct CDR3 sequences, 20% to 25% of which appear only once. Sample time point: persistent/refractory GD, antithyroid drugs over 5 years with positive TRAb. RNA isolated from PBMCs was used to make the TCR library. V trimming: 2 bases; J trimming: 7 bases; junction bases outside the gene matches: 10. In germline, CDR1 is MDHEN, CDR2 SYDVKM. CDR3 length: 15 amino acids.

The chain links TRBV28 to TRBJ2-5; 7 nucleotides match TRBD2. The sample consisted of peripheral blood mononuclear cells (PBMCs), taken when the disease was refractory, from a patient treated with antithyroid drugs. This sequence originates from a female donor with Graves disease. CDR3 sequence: CASSLVTAGKRTQYF. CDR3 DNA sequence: TGTGCCAGCAGTTTAGTCACAGCGGGGAAGAGGACCCAGTACTTC. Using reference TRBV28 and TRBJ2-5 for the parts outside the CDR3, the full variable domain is DVKVTQSSRYLVKRTGEKVFLECVQDMDHENMFWYRQDPGLGLRLIYFSYDVKMKEKGDIPEGYSVSREKKERFSLILESASTNQTSMYLCASSLVTAGKRTQYFGPGTRLLVL.